The 4 T cell receptor beta chains below all came from one sample that was sequenced in a study of T cell repertoires in cytomegalovirus infection (dated by TCRdb to the late 2010s). Sequencing instrument: Illumina HiSeq 1500. TCRdb reprocessed the public reads (quality trimming at Q25 with fastp, clone calling with MiXCR) and kept in-frame beta chains. Rows are unified per CDR3 protein, each entry keeping the most common DNA and genes. The sample includes over 95,000 distinct CDR3 sequences, with 30% to 35% observed a single time. Around two fifths of the sample rests with the top ten. The sample's treatment or condition label, decoded: in vitro stimulation with specific CMV peptide epitopes to enrich CMV-specific T cells. No antigen is known for these receptors. The input for sequencing was CD8+ T cells from cultured PBMCs, taken from culture after CMV antigen stimulation. The source of these receptors is a human donor in good health (CMV status not recorded). Some clones in this sample may be carry-over from other donors' samples.

A few counts support this clonotype. The chain has TRBV2 and TRBJ1-6; TRBD1 aligns across 7 bases. Germline CDR1 reads SNHLY; CDR2 reads FYNNEI. The CDR3 sequence is 15 residues long. V shed 4 bases, J shed 7 bases, and the junction held 7 bases outside the gene matches. CDR3: CASSVRQGRNSPLHF. CDR3 sequence (DNA): TGTGCCAGCAGTGTAAGACAGGGCAGGAATTCACCCCTCCACTTT.

There are many counts of this clonotype. This chain connects TRBV7-2 to TRBJ2-1, with 8 bases fitting TRBD2. Germline V gene data show CDR1 as SGHTA and CDR2 as FQGNSA. The CDR3 runs to 15 residues. After removal of 4 bases from V and 3 bases from J, the junction contained 5 bases not matched to a gene. Written as DNA, the CDR3 is TGTGCCAGCAGCTACGGGGGGGGCTTCTACAATGAGCAGTTCTTC. It encodes CASSYGGGFYNEQFF.

A remark on this clonotype: This may be a read error, as it is one base from a much larger clone. This sequence joins TRBV4-1 and TRBJ1-4; D might be TRBD1 (6 bases). The V end lost 3 bases, the J end lost 4 bases, and 12 bases lay between the germline ends. Germline lookup yields CDR1 MGHRA and CDR2 YSYEKL. The CDR3 totals 15 residues. The chain's CDR3 is CASSHGTILNEKLFF. The CDR3, as DNA: TGCGCCAGCAGCCACGGGACAATCCTTAATGAAAAACTGTTTTTT.

The rearrangement uses TRBV6-5 and TRBJ2-5; TRBD2 is a possible D gene (6 bases). CDR3 length: 14 amino acids. Trimming took 3 bases from V and 5 from J, leaving 13 bases between them. From germline, CDR1 is MNHEY and CDR2 SVGAGI. CDR3 nucleotides: TGTGCCAGCAGTTATCAGGAGGGGAGGGAGACCCAGTACTTC. The encoded protein is CASSYQEGRETQYF.